This is a list of T cell receptor beta chains from one sample in a study of beta chain features in type 1 diabetes. The protocol was immunoSEQ multiplex PCR, while the TCRdb copy is restricted to in-frame clones and leaves out a portion. The data hold 900,000 or so clones, with about a sixth observed a single time. Sequencing was done on a sample of naive CD4+ T cells from blood. These receptors all come from a young woman in good health. Both conserved end residues are part of each CDR3. Fields, in order: J gene, V gene, D gene, clone size, CDR3 DNA, CDR3 protein. The D gene is left open where the match is weak. The size entry is marked missing in some rows and otherwise reads once, few, many or a size class.

TRBJ2-7	TRBV7-2	-	-	TGTGCCAGCAGCCGCCAAGCCGTGTACGGCGAGCAGTACTTC	CASSRQAVYGEQYF
TRBJ2-5	TRBV9	-	-	TGTGCCAGCAGTTTTCAGGCGGAGGTTGGAGAGACCCAGTACTTC	CASSFQAEVGETQYF
TRBJ2-7	TRBV28	-	-	TGTGCCAGCAGAGGACGGGGCTACGAGCAGTACTTC	CASRGRGYEQYF
TRBJ2-3	TRBV9	-	-	TGTGCCAGCAGCGTAGAGGCTAGCGGCACAGATACGCAGTATTTT	CASSVEASGTDTQYF
TRBJ2-1	TRBV29-1	-	-	TGCAGCGTCAACAGGCTGGGGGGTGGATACAATGAGCAGTTCTTC	CSVNRLGGGYNEQFF
TRBJ1-1	TRBV5-1	TRBD1	-	TGCGCCAGCAGCTTGACATTCGGGACAGAAGGGGCCGAAGCTTTCTTT	CASSLTFGTEGAEAFF
TRBJ2-1	TRBV7-9	-	few	TGTGCCAGCAGCTTAAGTGCCTTGGGTGAGCAGTTCTTC	CASSLSALGEQFF
TRBJ2-2	TRBV15	-	few	TGTGCCACCAGCAGAGGCCCCGGTACAGGGACCGTAGAAAGCACCGGGGAGCTGTTTTTT	CATSRGPGTGTVESTGELFF
TRBJ1-2	TRBV5-5	TRBD1	-	TGTGCCAGCAGCTTTGCCCCGGACAGGGCCCCATCTAACTATGGCTACACCTTC	CASSFAPDRAPSNYGYTF
TRBJ2-3	TRBV7-3	TRBD2	-	TGTGCCAGCAGCCAACTAGCGGGAGTCGGGGATACGCAGTATTTT	CASSQLAGVGDTQYF
TRBJ1-5	TRBV6-6	-	few	TGTGCCAGCAGTTACCCGGTTAAAGAGCAGCCCCAGCATTTT	CASSYPVKEQPQHF
TRBJ2-7	TRBV19	TRBD2	-	TGTGCCAGTAGCCCAGCGGGGGCTGCGGCCTACGAGCAGTACTTC	CASSPAGAAAYEQYF
TRBJ2-2	TRBV18	TRBD1	few	TGTGCCAGCTCACCGAGGGACAGGGCTATCACCGGGGAGCTGTTTTTT	CASSPRDRAITGELFF
TRBJ1-4	TRBV7-9	TRBD1	-	TGTGCCAGCAGCCCCAGGGGGCTGGGGGAAAAACTGTTTTTT	CASSPRGLGEKLFF
TRBJ1-1	TRBV27	-	few	TGTGCCAGCAGTTTATGGCCACACACTGAAGCTTTCTTT	CASSLWPHTEAFF
TRBJ2-2	TRBV11-2	TRBD2	few	TGTGCCAGCAGTCAGACTAGCGTCTTGAGTCTACTGCTGGGGGAGCTGTTTTTT	CASSQTSVLSLLLGELFF
TRBJ1-4	TRBV5-1	-	-	TGCGCCAGCAGCTTGCGGGGGCCGGGTGAAAAACTGTTTTTT	CASSLRGPGEKLFF
TRBJ2-2	TRBV7-2	-	-	TGTGCCAGCAGCTTGGTTCGGTTCCCCGGGGAGCTGTTTTTT	CASSLVRFPGELFF
TRBJ1-1	TRBV27	-	-	TGTGCCAGCAGTTTAAGAGAGAACACTGAAGCTTTCTTT	CASSLRENTEAFF
TRBJ2-1	TRBV7-3	-	-	TGTGCCAGCAGCCGAACAACGGGGCCTGAGCAGTTCTTC	CASSRTTGPEQFF
TRBJ2-5	TRBV18	-	-	TGTGCCAGCTCAGACGCCCGTTCGGGCGAGACCCAGTACTTC	CASSDARSGETQYF
TRBJ2-7	TRBV4-2	TRBD2	-	TGTGCCAGCAGCCAAGGGACTTCGGCGGGAGATAGCTCCTACGAGCAGTACTTC	CASSQGTSAGDSSYEQYF
TRBJ2-5	TRBV5-1	-	-	TGCGCCAGCAGCTTGGGAGTAGCCCAAATGTTCCAAGAGACCCAGTACTTC	CASSLGVAQMFQETQYF
TRBJ2-3	TRBV7-3	TRBD2	few	TGTGCCAGCAGCTCCGGGGCTAGCGGGAGTCTAGATACGCAGTATTTT	CASSSGASGSLDTQYF
TRBJ1-2	TRBV5-8	-	few	TGTGCCAGCAGCTTGGGGGGCTATGGCTACACCTTC	CASSLGGYGYTF
TRBJ2-1	TRBV7-3	-	-	TGTGCCAGCAGCCTCTCCCCGGTAACCAGCTCCTACAATGAGCAGTTCTTC	CASSLSPVTSSYNEQFF
TRBJ2-4	TRBV28	-	few	TGTGCCAGCAGTCTCTTTACACCGGGGGCGGACATTCAGTACTTC	CASSLFTPGADIQYF
TRBJ2-1	TRBV18	TRBD2	-	TGTGCCAGCTCACCACCGGGAGGGTTGCATGAGCAGTTCTTC	CASSPPGGLHEQFF
TRBJ1-1	TRBV14	-	few	TGTGCCAGCAGCCAAGATGTCACCTATTCTGAAGCTTTCTTT	CASSQDVTYSEAFF
TRBJ2-7	TRBV7-2	-	-	TGTGCCAGCAGCTTATGGGGTCAGGGCGAGCAGTACTTC	CASSLWGQGEQYF